The source of this T cell receptor (beta chain) is a study of technical replicates of blood from several donors. This clone was observed a single time. The junction had 7 bases not matched to a gene; V was cut back by 4 bases and J by 8 bases. The CDR3 covers 14 residues. CDR1 SGHKS and CDR2 YYEKEE come from the germline V gene (reference sequence). Libraries were prepared by immunoSEQ multiplex PCR; TCRdb keeps only in-frame clonotypes and omits some of them. This table holds over 65,000 clones, around 97% found once. Sequencing was carried out using T cells isolated from PBMCs. This chain joins TRBV5-5 and TRBJ1-2, with TRBD1 identical over 11 bases. The source is a human donor in good health. CDR3 DNA: TGTGCCAGCAGCGGAGGACAGGGGGCGCAGGGCTACACCTTC. Residues: CASSGGQGAQGYTF. The whole variable domain, filled in from reference TRBV5-5 and TRBJ1-2, reads DAGVTQSPTHLIKTRGQQVTLRCSPISGHKSVSWYQQVLGQGPQFIFQYYEKEERGRGNFPDRFSARQFPNYSSELNVNALLLGDSALYLCASSGGQGAQGYTFGSGTRLTVV.